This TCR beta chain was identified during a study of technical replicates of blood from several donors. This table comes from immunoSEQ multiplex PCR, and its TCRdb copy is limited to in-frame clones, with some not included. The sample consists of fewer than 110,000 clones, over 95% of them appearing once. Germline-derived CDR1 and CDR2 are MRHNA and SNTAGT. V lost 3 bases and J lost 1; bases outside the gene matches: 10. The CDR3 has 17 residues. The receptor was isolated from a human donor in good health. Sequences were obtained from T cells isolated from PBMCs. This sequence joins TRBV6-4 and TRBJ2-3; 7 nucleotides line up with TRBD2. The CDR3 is CASSEMHPSGGTDTQYF. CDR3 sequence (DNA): TGTGCCAGCAGTGAAATGCATCCGAGCGGGGGCACAGATACGCAGTATTTT.